The next 15 T cell receptor beta chains were all read from a single sample in a study of T cell changes during pregnancy in multiple sclerosis. Only in-frame clones appear in the TCRdb table, and some are missing; sequencing was by immunoSEQ multiplex PCR. The sample has 60,000 to 70,000 clones, over 80% seen once. Sample: peripheral blood, taken in the second trimester of pregnancy. The receptors were sampled from a female donor in good health, enrolled as a control in a pregnancy study.

The V and J genes are TRBV7-2 and TRBJ2-1; D may be TRBD1 (6 bases). Germline V CDR1 and CDR2: SGHTA, FQGNSA. Between the trimmed V and J ends, which lost 4 bases and 1 base, there was a span of 14 bases. The CDR3 spans 16 residues. In DNA form, the CDR3 reads TGTGCCAGCAGCTCCCAGGGGTGGCGTTCCTACAATGAGCAGTTCTTC. Its protein is CASSSQGWRSYNEQFF.

This chain links TRBV5-1 with TRBJ2-7; weak D call: TRBD2 (6 bases). V lost 5 bases and J lost 2, with 14 bases in between. The germline V gene has CDR1 SGHRS and CDR2 YFSETQ. The CDR3 runs 14 residues. Here the CDR3 reads CASSQLAPAYEQYF. For the CDR3, the DNA is TGCGCCAGCAGTCAACTAGCCCCAGCCTACGAGCAGTACTTC.

This sequence joins TRBV5-4 and TRBJ2-7; maybe TRBD1 (5 bases). The CDR3 spans 16 residues. Trimming left V 0 bases short and J 2 bases short, with 15 bases between. The germline CDR1 and CDR2 sequences are SGHNT and YYREEE (reference sequence). CDR3 nucleotide sequence: TGTGCCAGCAGCTTGGGGGGCAGTAGTTTCACCTACGAGCAGTACTTC. It translates to CASSLGGSSFTYEQYF.

The chain uses TRBV18 and TRBJ1-2, with 9 nucleotides matching TRBD1. CDR3 length equals 15 residues. CDR1 is KGHSH, CDR2 LQKENI, per germline. V dropped 3 bases and J dropped 5; count of bases not matched to a gene: 7. The CDR3 here is CASSPVGQGWYGYTF. CDR3 DNA: TGTGCCAGCTCACCCGTAGGACAGGGGTGGTATGGCTACACCTTC.

The chain couples TRBV6-6 to TRBJ1-5, with D maybe TRBD1 (5 bases). Germline V lookup: CDR1 MNHNY, CDR2 SVGAGI (reference sequence). Deletions cut 7 bases from V and 2 bases from J, with 15 bases between. The CDR3 spans 15 residues. Written as DNA, the CDR3 is TGTGCCAGCATTCCGGGATGGGGGGGCAATCAGCCCCAGCATTTT. Encoded protein: CASIPGWGGNQPQHF.

CDR3 in amino acids: CASSSRLAGPSYEQYF. Written as DNA, the CDR3 is TGTGCCAGCAGTTCCCGACTAGCGGGACCCTCCTACGAGCAGTACTTC. The chain is built from TRBV7-2 and TRBJ2-7; 11 bases match TRBD2. V dropped 6 bases and J dropped 0; count of bases not matched to a gene: 7. Germline V lookup: CDR1 SGHTA, CDR2 FQGNSA. This CDR3 comprises 16 residues.

The rearrangement uses TRBV27 and TRBJ2-1, with D possibly being TRBD1 (5 bases). The V end was cut by 0 bases, the J end by 5 bases, with 17 bases between. Germline V CDR1 and CDR2: MNHEY, SMNVEV (reference sequence). CDR3 length equals 17 residues. The CDR3 spells CASSLSRVAGLDNEQFF. Here the CDR3 DNA reads TGTGCCAGCAGTTTATCCAGGGTGGCTGGTCTCGACAATGAGCAGTTCTTC.

This clone qualifies as large (0.1 to 1%). The V gene is TRBV4-1, the J gene TRBJ1-5, with TRBD1 as a possible D gene (5 bases). The length of the CDR3 is 18 residues. V was cut by 0 bases and J by 5 bases, with 20 bases left in between. CDR1 is MGHRA and CDR2 is YSYEKL in the germline V gene. The DNA of the CDR3 is TGCGCCAGCAGCCAAGATAAAGACCGGACAATGACGGATCAGCCCCAGCATTTT. It is translated as CASSQDKDRTMTDQPQHF.

The rearrangement uses TRBV6-1 and TRBJ2-7; D may be TRBD2 (6 bases). Germline assignment: CDR1 MNHNS and CDR2 SASEGT. The CDR3 totals 19 residues. Trimming shortened V by 3 bases and J by 6 bases, and 30 bases separated the two germline ends. The CDR3 bases are TGTGCCAGCAGTGATTGGTCCCGACGGACTCAAAACCCCGGGGGCGAGCAGTACTTC. It codes for CASSDWSRRTQNPGGEQYF.

The J gene is TRBJ1-5, the V gene TRBV4-1; D is unresolved. CDR1 and CDR2 (germline): MGHRA, YSYEKL. The CDR3 covers 15 residues. V lost 5 bases, J lost 2 bases, and 13 bases lay in between. CDR3 amino acids: CASSFTESRNQPQHF. CDR3 in DNA: TGCGCCAGCAGCTTTACTGAATCTCGCAATCAGCCCCAGCATTTT.

This sequence joins TRBV18 and TRBJ1-5; the D gene is possibly TRBD1 (6 bases). This CDR3 is built from 15 residues. Looked up from germline, CDR1 is KGHSH and CDR2 is LQKENI. V lost 3 bases and J 1 base, leaving 10 bases between the germline ends. DNA for the CDR3: TGTGCCAGCTCACCTGCGGGGGGCAGCAATCAGCCCCAGCATTTT. It is translated as CASSPAGGSNQPQHF.

The rearrangement links TRBV6-5 to TRBJ2-5, with 11 bases lining up with TRBD2. V lost 2 bases and J lost 5; bases outside the gene matches: 7. The length of the CDR3 is 16 residues. The germline V gene has CDR1 MNHEY and CDR2 SVGAGI. CDR3 amino acids: CASSYGVAGGGETQYF. The CDR3 DNA is TGTGCCAGCAGTTACGGGGTAGCGGGAGGGGGTGAGACCCAGTACTTC.

This clone is a singleton in its sample. The J gene is TRBJ1-1, the V gene TRBV5-1, with 10 nucleotides matching TRBD1. This CDR3 region has 16 residues. Germline V gene sequence: CDR1 SGHRS, CDR2 YFSETQ. Germline trimming cut 2 bases from V and 6 bases from J; bases unmatched to any gene: 10. CDR3 in DNA: TGCGCCAGCAGCTTCAGCGCCGGGACAGGGGACTCTGAAGCTTTCTTT. Residues: CASSFSAGTGDSEAFF.

This chain links TRBV7-2 with TRBJ2-7, with D hard to call. The CDR3 length is 14 residues. V was shortened by 4 bases and J by 9 bases, with 19 bases between the two germline ends. Per the germline V gene, CDR1 is SGHTA and CDR2 is FQGNSA. Written as DNA, the CDR3 is TGTGCCAGCAGCTCAGCAGGCGAGCGCGGTTGGCAGTACTTC. Residues: CASSSAGERGWQYF.

The chain uses TRBV10-2 and TRBJ2-3; perhaps TRBD2 as D (5 bases). The CDR3 is 15 residues long. Germline V lookup: CDR1 WSHSY, CDR2 SAAADI. Deletions cut 6 bases from V and 1 base from J, with 14 bases between. The DNA of the CDR3 is TGCGCCAGCAGGTCCGGGAACTTGGGCACAGATACGCAGTATTTT. It specifies CASRSGNLGTDTQYF.